This T cell receptor (beta chain) is from a study of blood T cell repertoires in COVID-19 (TCRdb year 2020). In the study overall: Samples covering the acute and convalescent phases of COVID-19 were provided by collaborators in the United States, Italy and Spain. The prospective study material was composed of cDNA or gDNA derived from T cells, B-cell-depleted T cells, or PBMCs. The dataset comprised deeply sampled blood TCRbeta repertoires from subjects exposed to, actively infected with, or recovered from COVID-19. The repertoires were released in a freely available public database intended as a resource for research on the immune response to SARS-CoV-2. Samples came from the ongoing ImmuneRACE study (first 160 participants) plus 1,254 subjects from 6 global collaborators. Sample metadata almost always included a de-identified subject ID, COVID-19 status, age in years and sex. Where available, HLA class I and class II types were obtained from metadata supplied by the sample provider rather than from assay-based typing. Beyond this particular receptor, the publication reports: The quantity of clinical and demographic metadata differed by source and by participant and was supplied without curation.

In the prospective study, participants were roughly 18 to 100 years old, resided in about two dozen geographic areas of the United States, and were enrolled through a virtual design. In the prospective study, cohorts were assigned on the basis of participant-reported clinical history obtained from a screening survey and a study questionnaire. For ImmuneRACE Cohort 3, a participant was defined as recovered based on two consecutive negative NP/OP PCR tests, clearance by a healthcare professional, or resolution of symptoms. Mobile phlebotomists in the prospective study collected whole blood, serum and a nasopharyngeal or oropharyngeal swab from every participant. Additional blood draws and questionnaires over an approximately 2-month period could optionally be provided by prospective study participants. Prospective study blood samples were shipped either frozen or at room temperature before DNA extraction.

This clone was observed once. No antigen is known for it. There are no base qualities to consult, and no much larger clone falls within one base. Based on the germline V gene, the CDR1 and CDR2 sequences are MNHEY and SVGAGI. Including cysteine and phenylalanine, the CDR3 has 14 amino acids. Only CDR3 DNA is held: 42 bases, read in frame from base 1. V is shortened by 4 bases, J by 3 bases, and the region joining them spans 10 bases. The immunoSEQ Assay, a bias-controlled multiplex PCR, was used to amplify TCRbeta CDR3 regions from genomic DNA. The authors' analysis ran thus. Nucleated cell counts per sample were estimated from amplification of reference gene primers within the assay. Sequence reads were collapsed and filtered to measure the absolute abundance of every unique TCRbeta CDR3 rearrangement. Productive Simpson clonality was computed per sample as the square root of Simpson's diversity index over productive rearrangements. Sourced from immuneACCESS, this table was stored by TCRdb with only in-frame sequences that have V and J called. A share of the clones is absent; for the studies checked, an unresolved V gene accounts for under half, and the remainder has no known explanation. V, J and clone size reflect that table, while D and trimming were determined from the DNA. A total of about 180,000 clones appear in this sample, around 90% of them only once. Roughly 8.9% of the sample is taken by the ten largest.

The chain joins TRBV6-5 to TRBJ1-5; 5 matching bases give a weak D call of TRBD1. This receptor was taken from a young woman who had recovered from COVID-19. The sample comprised PBMCs or T cells enriched from blood (not recorded which). The DNA reads as follows: TGTGCCAGCAGTTCGCGGACACCCAATCAGCCCCAGCATTTT. Its translation is CASSSRTPNQPQHF.